The rows below give T cell receptor beta chains drawn from one sample of a study of control samples from healthy donors and cancer patients. Only in-frame clones appear in the TCRdb table, and some are missing; sequencing was by immunoSEQ multiplex PCR. The repertoire includes a few hundred thousand clones, 75% to 95% of them detected once, and about 6.3% sits in the top ten. The sample taken for sequencing was PBMCs. Source of these receptors: a man aged 40-49 years with head and neck cancer. Each CDR3 is given with its conserved first and last residue. Each record gives: J gene, V gene, clone size, D gene, CDR3 protein, CDR3 DNA. The D gene is left open where the match is weak. Clone sizes are given selectively: once, few, many, or a class where the clone is expanded.

>TRBJ2-2|TRBV11-3|NA|TRBD2
CASSLVGPSGRTGELFF
TGTGCCAGCAGCTTAGTGGGGCCCAGCGGGAGGACCGGGGAGCTGTTTTTT
>TRBJ2-7|TRBV11-2|NA|NA
CASSPGWVGPYEQYF
TGTGCCAGCAGCCCCGGGTGGGTCGGACCCTACGAGCAGTACTTC
>TRBJ1-5|TRBV28|NA|NA
CASRTTQQGEWSNQPQHF
TGTGCCAGCAGAACTACGCAACAGGGTGAGTGGAGCAATCAGCCCCAGCATTTT
>TRBJ1-5|TRBV28|NA|NA
CASSLTQGRQPQHF
TGTGCCAGCAGTTTAACTCAGGGACGCCAGCCCCAGCATTTT
>TRBJ2-4|TRBV27|NA|NA
CASSPAGALAKNIQYF
TGTGCCAGCAGCCCCGCTGGGGCTCTAGCCAAAAACATTCAGTACTTC
>TRBJ2-2|TRBV6-4|NA|TRBD2
CASSEGTTYTGELFF
TGTGCCAGCAGTGAAGGGACTACCTACACCGGGGAGCTGTTTTTT
>TRBJ2-7|TRBV5-5|NA|NA
CASNYRDNPLYEQYF
TGTGCCAGCAACTACAGGGACAATCCCCTCTACGAGCAGTACTTC
>TRBJ2-5|TRBV7-9|NA|NA
CASSPPLGTQYF
TGTGCCAGCAGCCCCCCCCTGGGGACCCAGTACTTC
>TRBJ2-7|TRBV27|NA|TRBD2
CASSSSGLAGGWAPYEQYF
TGTGCCAGCAGTTCCTCGGGACTAGCGGGAGGCTGGGCTCCTTACGAGCAGTACTTC
>TRBJ1-2|TRBV7-2|NA|NA
CASSQSGQILRGYTF
TGTGCCAGCAGCCAAAGCGGGCAGATATTACGTGGCTACACCTTC
>TRBJ2-5|TRBV3-1/TRBV3-2|NA|NA
CASGSSSAHETQYF
TGTGCCAGCGGATCATCTTCGGCCCACGAGACCCAGTACTTC
>TRBJ2-3|TRBV2|NA|NA
CASSEGGAAATQYF
TGTGCCAGCAGTGAAGGTGGTGCGGCGGCTACGCAGTATTTT
>TRBJ1-2|TRBV4-2|NA|TRBD1
CASSQGTGGFGYTF
TGTGCCAGCAGCCAAGGTACAGGGGGCTTTGGCTACACCTTC
>TRBJ1-5|TRBV12-5|NA|NA
CASGLSGQRSNQPQHF
TGTGCTAGTGGTTTGTCGGGGCAGCGGAGCAATCAGCCCCAGCATTTT
>TRBJ2-5|TRBV29-1|NA|NA
CSAGDLSSVTQYF
TGCAGCGCCGGGGACCTCTCATCGGTGACCCAGTACTTC
>TRBJ1-2|TRBV7-9|once|TRBD1
CASSLSGTGFGYTF
TGTGCCAGCAGCTTATCCGGGACAGGGTTCGGCTACACCTTC
>TRBJ2-5|TRBV30|NA|NA
CAWSETETQYF
TGTGCCTGGAGTGAAACTGAGACCCAGTACTTC
>TRBJ2-1|TRBV6-1|NA|TRBD2
CASSATILAGGQNEQFF
TGTGCCAGCAGTGCAACCATACTAGCGGGAGGACAGAATGAGCAGTTCTTC
>TRBJ2-2|TRBV5-8|NA|NA
CASSFLPGSQRGGELFF
TGTGCCAGCAGCTTTCTTCCGGGGTCCCAACGAGGCGGGGAGCTGTTTTTT
>TRBJ2-7|TRBV18|NA|NA
CASSLDKSYEQYF
TGTGCCAGCTCCCTTGACAAGTCCTACGAGCAGTACTTC